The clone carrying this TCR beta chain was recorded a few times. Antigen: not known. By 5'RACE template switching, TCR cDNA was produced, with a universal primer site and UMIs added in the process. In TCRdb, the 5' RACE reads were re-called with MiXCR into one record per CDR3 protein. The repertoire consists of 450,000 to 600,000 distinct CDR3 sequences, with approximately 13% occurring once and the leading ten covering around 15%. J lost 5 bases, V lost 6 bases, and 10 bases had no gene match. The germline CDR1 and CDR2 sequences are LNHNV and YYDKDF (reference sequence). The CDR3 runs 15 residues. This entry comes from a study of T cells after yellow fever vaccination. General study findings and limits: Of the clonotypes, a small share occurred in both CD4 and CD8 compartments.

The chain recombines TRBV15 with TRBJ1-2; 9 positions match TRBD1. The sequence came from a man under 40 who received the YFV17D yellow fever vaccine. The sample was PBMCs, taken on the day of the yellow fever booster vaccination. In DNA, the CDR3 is TGTGCCACCAGGGAGCCGGGACAGGGCATTTATGGCTACACCTTC. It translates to CATREPGQGIYGYTF.